This T cell receptor beta chain originates from a study of blood T cell repertoires in COVID-19. Study as a whole: Nucleic acid was either cDNA or gDNA, and it came from T cells, B-cell-depleted T cells, or PBMCs.

V was pared by 0 bases and J by 6 bases, with 5 bases of the junction left unmatched. The CDR3 covers 14 residues. Germline V gene lookup returns CDR1 SNHLY and CDR2 FYNNEI. Clones were read by immunoSEQ multiplex PCR, and TCRdb kept only the in-frame ones, dropping some. The sample carries 200,000 to 250,000 clones, 60% to 85% recorded once. This chain joins TRBV2 and TRBJ2-7; TRBD2 matches at 7 bases. The sample taken for sequencing was peripheral blood. This sequence originates from a woman in her seventies with acute or convalescent COVID-19. The CDR3 coding sequence is TGTGCCAGCAGTGAAGCGCGGGGGAGGGTCGAGCAGTACTTC. It encodes CASSEARGRVEQYF.